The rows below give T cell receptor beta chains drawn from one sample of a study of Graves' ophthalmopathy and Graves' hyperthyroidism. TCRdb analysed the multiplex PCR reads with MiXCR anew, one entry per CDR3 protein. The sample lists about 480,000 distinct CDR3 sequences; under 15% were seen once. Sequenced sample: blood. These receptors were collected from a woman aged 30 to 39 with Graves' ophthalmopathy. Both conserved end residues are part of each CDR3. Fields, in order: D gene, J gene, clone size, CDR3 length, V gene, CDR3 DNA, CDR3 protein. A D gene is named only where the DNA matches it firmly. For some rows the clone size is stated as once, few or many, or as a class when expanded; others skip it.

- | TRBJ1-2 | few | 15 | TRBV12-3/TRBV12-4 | TGTGCCAGCAGTTCTCTAAGGGCGAATTATCGTGGCTACACCTTC | CASSSLRANYRGYTF
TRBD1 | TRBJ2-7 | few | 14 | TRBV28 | TGTGCCAGCAGTTTAAATAGTCCGGGACAGAAAAAGGGCTTC | CASSLNSPGQKKGF
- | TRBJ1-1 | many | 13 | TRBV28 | TGTGCCAGCAGTTTCCCGGAACGTTTTGAAGCTTTCTTT | CASSFPERFEAFF
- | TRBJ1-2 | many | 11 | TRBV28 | TGTGCCAGTAGGGAGGCCCATGGCTACACCTTC | CASREAHGYTF
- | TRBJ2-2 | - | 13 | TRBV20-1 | TGCAGTGCCCTCGCCTCTAACACCGGGGAGCTGTCTTTT | CSALASNTGELSF
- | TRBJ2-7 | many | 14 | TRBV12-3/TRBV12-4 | TGTGCCAGCGGGGTCTCAGGGGTCTCCTACGAGCAGTACTTC | CASGVSGVSYEQYF
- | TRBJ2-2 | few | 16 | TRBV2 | TGTGCCAGCAGAGTACAGGCCTATGCGCGCACCGGGGAGCTGTTTTTT | CASRVQAYARTGELFF
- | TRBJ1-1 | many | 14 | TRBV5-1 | TGTGCCAGCAGTTTGGTAGGGACGAACACTGAAGCTTTCTTT | CASSLVGTNTEAFF
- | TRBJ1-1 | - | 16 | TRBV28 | TGTGCCAGCAGTTTGCACCCCGGACGCCCGAACACTGAAGCTTTCTTT | CASSLHPGRPNTEAFF
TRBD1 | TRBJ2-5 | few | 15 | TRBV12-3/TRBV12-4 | TGTGCCAGCAGTCCCAACAGGGGGCACAAGGAGACCCAGTACTTC | CASSPNRGHKETQYF
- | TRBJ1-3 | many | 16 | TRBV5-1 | TGCGCCAGCAGCTTCTCTTCGGGGGACACTGGAAACACCATATATTTT | CASSFSSGDTGNTIYF
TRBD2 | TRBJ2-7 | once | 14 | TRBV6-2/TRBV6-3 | TGTGCCAGTGGTGGACTAGCGGCCCCCTACGAGCAGTACTTC | CASGGLAAPYEQYF
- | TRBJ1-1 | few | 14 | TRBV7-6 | TGTGCCAGCAGCTTAGGAAGGGGCCACACTGAAGCTTTCTTT | CASSLGRGHTEAFF
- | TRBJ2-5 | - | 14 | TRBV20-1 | TGCAGTTCCCACGGAAGGGGGGGGGCAGAGACCCAGTACTTC | CSSHGRGGAETQYF
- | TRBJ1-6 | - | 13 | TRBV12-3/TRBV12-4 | TGTGCCAGCACCCCGGTGGAGAATTCACCCCTCCACTTT | CASTPVENSPLHF
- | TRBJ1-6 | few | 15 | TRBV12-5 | TGTGCTAGTGGGGAAGAGCTCTCCTATAATTCACCCCCCCACTTT | CASGEELSYNSPPHF
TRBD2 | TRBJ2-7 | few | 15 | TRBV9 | TGTGCCAGCAGCGTAGGGGGACTAGCTCCCTACGAGCAGTACTTC | CASSVGGLAPYEQYF
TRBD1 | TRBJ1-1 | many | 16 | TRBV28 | TGTGCCAGCAGTTTGTGGGGGGACAGTTTGAACACTGAAGCTTTCTTT | CASSLWGDSLNTEAFF
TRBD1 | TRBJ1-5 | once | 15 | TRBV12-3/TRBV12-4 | TGTGCCAGCAGTTCCGACAGGGGGGCCTATCAGCCCCAGCATTTT | CASSSDRGAYQPQHF
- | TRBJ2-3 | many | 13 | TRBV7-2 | TGTGCCAGCAGTTGGGGTCCCACAGATACGCAGTATTTT | CASSWGPTDTQYF
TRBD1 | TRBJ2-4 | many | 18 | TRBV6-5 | TGTGCCAGCAGTTACTTGGGGCGGACAGGCCTAGCCAAAAACATTCAGTACTTC | CASSYLGRTGLAKNIQYF
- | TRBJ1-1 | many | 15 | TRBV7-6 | TGTGCCAGCAGCTTAGAGGCAACCATGAACACTGAAGCTTTCTTT | CASSLEATMNTEAFF
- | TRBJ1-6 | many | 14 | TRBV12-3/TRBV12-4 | TGTGCCAGCAGCACTAGCCGGACTCTCCCACCCCTCCACTTT | CASSTSRTLPPLHF
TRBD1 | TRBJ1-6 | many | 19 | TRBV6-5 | TGTGCCAGCAGTTACTCGGGACAGGGGGCGCCCCAGAATAATTCACCCCTCCACTTT | CASSYSGQGAPQNNSPLHF
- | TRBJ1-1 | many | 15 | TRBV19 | TGTGCCAGTAGTATTTGGGGTCGGATGAACACTGAAGCTTTCTTT | CASSIWGRMNTEAFF
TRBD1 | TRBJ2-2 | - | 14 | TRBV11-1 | TGTGCCAGTCCGGGACAGGGGGGAGTCGGGGAGCTGTTTTTT | CASPGQGGVGELFF
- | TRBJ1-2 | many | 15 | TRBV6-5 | TGTGCCAGCAGTTACTCGAACGGGGAAGTCTATGGCTACACCTTC | CASSYSNGEVYGYTF